The 3 T cell receptor beta chains in this list originate from one sample, sequenced in a study of Graves' ophthalmopathy and Graves' hyperthyroidism. RNA transcripts were the source from which TCR beta CDR3 regions were amplified. In the first round, RT-PCR was carried out with HTBI primers, and a multiplex PCR formed the second round. TCRdb itself ran the multiplex PCR reads through MiXCR, one entry per CDR3 protein. The sample lists some 520,000 distinct CDR3 sequences, 13% to 15% occurring once. Sequenced material: blood. The receptors here all came from a woman aged 25 to 45 with Graves' ophthalmopathy.

This clonotype was counted at least ten times. V and J are TRBV12-3 or TRBV12-4 and TRBJ2-7, with unresolved D. Deletions cut 3 bases from V and 2 bases from J, with 8 bases between. CDR3 length equals 13 residues. CDR3 sequence reads: CASSFTRTYEQYF. In DNA, the CDR3 is TGTGCCAGCAGTTTCACACGTACCTACGAGCAGTACTTC.

The sample holds many counts of this clonotype. An end of the junction does not agree with germline; a read error may underlie this. V gene TRBV10-3 combines with J gene TRBJ1-2; 8 nucleotides match TRBD1. The germline V gene encodes CDR1 ENHRY and CDR2 SYGVKD. The CDR3 is 14 amino acids. The CDR3 DNA reads as TGTGCCATCAGTGATGGGGGACAGGACCACATCATCTACTTC. It specifies CAISDGGQDHIIYF.

The chain carries TRBV20-1 and TRBJ1-5; TRBD1 matches 8 bases. The junction had 4 bases not matched to a gene; V was cut back by 0 bases and J by 0 bases. CDR1 and CDR2 (germline): DFQATT, SNEGSKA (reference sequence). The CDR3 extends over 16 amino acids. CDR3 amino acids: CSARDSTGVSNQPQHF. The CDR3 DNA is TGCAGTGCTAGAGACTCGACAGGGGTTAGCAATCAGCCCCAGCATTTT.